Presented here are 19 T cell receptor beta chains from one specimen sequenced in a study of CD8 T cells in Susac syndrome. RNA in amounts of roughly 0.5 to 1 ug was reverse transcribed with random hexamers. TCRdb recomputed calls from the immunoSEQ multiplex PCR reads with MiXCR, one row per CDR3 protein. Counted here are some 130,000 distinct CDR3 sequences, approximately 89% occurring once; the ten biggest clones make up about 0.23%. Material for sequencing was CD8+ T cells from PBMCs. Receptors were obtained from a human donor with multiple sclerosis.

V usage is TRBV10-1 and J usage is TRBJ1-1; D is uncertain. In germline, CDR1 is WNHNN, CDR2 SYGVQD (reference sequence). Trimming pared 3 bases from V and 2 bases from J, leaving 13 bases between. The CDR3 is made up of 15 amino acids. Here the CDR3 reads CASSDGPEPNTEAFF. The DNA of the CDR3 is TGCGCCAGCAGTGATGGCCCCGAACCTAACACTGAAGCTTTCTTT.

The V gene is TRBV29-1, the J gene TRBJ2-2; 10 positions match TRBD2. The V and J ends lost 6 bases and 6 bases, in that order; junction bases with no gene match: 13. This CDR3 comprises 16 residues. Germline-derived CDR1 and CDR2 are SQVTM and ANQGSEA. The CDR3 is CSVIDPGLAISGELFF. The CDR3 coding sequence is TGCAGCGTCATAGACCCGGGACTAGCGATCTCCGGGGAGCTGTTTTTT.

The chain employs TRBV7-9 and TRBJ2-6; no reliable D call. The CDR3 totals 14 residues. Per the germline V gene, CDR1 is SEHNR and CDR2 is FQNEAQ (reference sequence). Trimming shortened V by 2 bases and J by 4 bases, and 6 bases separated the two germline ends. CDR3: CASSLLTGANVLTF. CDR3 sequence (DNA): TGTGCCAGCAGCTTACTCACAGGGGCCAACGTCCTGACTTTC.

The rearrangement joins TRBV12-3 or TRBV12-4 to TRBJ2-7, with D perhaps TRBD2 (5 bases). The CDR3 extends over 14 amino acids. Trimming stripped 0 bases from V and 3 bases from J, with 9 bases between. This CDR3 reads CASSLAQAGYEQYF. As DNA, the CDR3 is TGTGCCAGCAGTTTAGCGCAGGCGGGCTACGAGCAGTACTTC.

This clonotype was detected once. Written as DNA, the CDR3 is TGTGCCAGCAGTTTACAGTACGGTATTAACTCCTACGAGCAGTACTTC. Its translation: CASSLQYGINSYEQYF. V usage is TRBV27 and J usage is TRBJ2-7; no clear D. The CDR3 extends over 16 amino acids. Trimming shortened V by 2 bases and J by 0 bases, and 14 bases separated the two germline ends. The V gene's germline CDR1 is MNHEY and CDR2 SMNVEV (reference sequence).

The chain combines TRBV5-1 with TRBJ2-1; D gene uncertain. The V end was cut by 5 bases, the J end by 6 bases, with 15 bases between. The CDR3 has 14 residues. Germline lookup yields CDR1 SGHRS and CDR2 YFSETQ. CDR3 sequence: CASRGWSVGNEQFF. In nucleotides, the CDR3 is TGCGCCAGCAGAGGTTGGAGCGTCGGCAATGAGCAGTTCTTC.

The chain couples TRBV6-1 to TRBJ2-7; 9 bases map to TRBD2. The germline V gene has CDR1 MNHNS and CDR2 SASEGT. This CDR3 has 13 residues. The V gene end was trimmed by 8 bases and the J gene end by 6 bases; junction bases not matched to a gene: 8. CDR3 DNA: TGTGCCAGCTTCGAGGGACTAGCAATCGAGCAGTACTTC. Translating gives CASFEGLAIEQYF.

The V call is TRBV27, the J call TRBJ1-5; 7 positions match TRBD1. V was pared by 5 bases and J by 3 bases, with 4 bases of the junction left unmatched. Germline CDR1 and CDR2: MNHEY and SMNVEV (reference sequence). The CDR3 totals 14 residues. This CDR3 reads CASSNRGFNQPQHF. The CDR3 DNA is TGTGCCAGCAGTAACAGGGGCTTCAATCAGCCCCAGCATTTT.

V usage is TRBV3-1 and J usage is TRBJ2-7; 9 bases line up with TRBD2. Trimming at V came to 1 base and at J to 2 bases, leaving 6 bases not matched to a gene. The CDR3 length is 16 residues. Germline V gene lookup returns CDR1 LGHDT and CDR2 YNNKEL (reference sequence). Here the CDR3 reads CASSQGAGGPPYEQYF. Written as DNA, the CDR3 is TGTGCCAGCAGCCAAGGGGCGGGAGGGCCACCCTACGAGCAGTACTTC.

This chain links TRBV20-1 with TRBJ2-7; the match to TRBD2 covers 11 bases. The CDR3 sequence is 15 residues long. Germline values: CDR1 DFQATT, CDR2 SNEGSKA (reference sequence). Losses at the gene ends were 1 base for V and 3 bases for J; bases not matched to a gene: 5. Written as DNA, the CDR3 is TGCAGTGCTAGAGCAGGGACTAGCGGTCTCTACGAGCAGTACTTC. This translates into CSARAGTSGLYEQYF.

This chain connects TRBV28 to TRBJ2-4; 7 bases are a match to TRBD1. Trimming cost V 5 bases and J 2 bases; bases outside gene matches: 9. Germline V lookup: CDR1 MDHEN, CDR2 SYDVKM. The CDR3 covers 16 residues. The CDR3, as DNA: TGTGCCAGCAGTCCAGGACAGGAGATCACCAAAAACATTCAGTACTTC. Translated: CASSPGQEITKNIQYF.

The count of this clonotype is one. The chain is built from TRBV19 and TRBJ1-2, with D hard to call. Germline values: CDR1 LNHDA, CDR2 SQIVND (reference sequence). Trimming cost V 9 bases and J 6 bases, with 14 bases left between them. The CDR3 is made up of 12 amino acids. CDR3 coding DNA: TGTGCCAGCGGCGGGTACTGGGATGGCTACACCTTC. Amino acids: CASGGYWDGYTF. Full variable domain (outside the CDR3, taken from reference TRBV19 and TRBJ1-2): DGGITQSPKYLFRKEGQNVTLSCEQNLNHDAMYWYRQDPGQGLRLIYYSQIVNDFQKGDIAEGYSVSREKKESFPLTVTSAQKNPTAFYLCASGGYWDGYTFGSGTRLTVV.

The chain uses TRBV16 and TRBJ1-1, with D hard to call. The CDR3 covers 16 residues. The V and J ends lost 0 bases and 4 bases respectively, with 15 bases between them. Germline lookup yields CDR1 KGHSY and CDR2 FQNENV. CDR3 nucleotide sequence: TGTGCCAGCAGCCAATCCCCTTCTCTCGGGAGCACTGAAGCTTTCTTT. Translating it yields CASSQSPSLGSTEAFF.

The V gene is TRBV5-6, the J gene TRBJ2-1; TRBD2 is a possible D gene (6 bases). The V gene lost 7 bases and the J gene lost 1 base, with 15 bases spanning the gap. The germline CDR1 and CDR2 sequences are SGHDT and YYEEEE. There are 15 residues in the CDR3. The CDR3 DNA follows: TGTGCCAGCTCGCGAGGCGGGGAGTCCTACAATGAGCAGTTCTTC. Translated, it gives CASSRGGESYNEQFF.

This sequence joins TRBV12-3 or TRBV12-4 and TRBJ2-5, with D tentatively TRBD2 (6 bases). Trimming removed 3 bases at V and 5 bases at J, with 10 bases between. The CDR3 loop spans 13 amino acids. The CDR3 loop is CASSFVTRETQYF. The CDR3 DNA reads TGTGCCAGCAGTTTCGTGACTAGGGAGACCCAGTACTTC.

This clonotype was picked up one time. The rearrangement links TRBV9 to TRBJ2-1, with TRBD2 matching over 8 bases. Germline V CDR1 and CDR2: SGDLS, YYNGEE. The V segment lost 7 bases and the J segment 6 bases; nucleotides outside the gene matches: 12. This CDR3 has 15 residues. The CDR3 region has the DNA TGTGCCAGCGGCATTACCAGCGGGAGCACCAATGAGCAGTTCTTC. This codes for CASGITSGSTNEQFF. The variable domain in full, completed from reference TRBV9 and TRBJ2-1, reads DSGVTQTPKHLITATGQRVTLRCSPRSGDLSVYWYQQSLDQGLQFLIQYYNGEERAKGNILERFSAQQFPDLHSELNLSSLELGDSALYFCASGITSGSTNEQFFGPGTRLTVL.

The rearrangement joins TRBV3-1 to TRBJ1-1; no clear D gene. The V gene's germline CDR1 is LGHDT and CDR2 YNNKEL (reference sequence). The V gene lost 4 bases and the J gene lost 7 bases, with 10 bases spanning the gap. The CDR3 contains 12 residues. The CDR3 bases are TGTGCCAGCAGCCCCGGCCGTTATGAAGCTTTCTTT. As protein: CASSPGRYEAFF.

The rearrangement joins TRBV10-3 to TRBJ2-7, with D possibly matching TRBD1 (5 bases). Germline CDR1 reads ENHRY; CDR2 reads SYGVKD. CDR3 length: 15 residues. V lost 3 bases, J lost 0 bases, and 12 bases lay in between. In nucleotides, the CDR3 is TGTGCCATCAGTGAAGTAGGGGTGGACTCCTACGAGCAGTACTTC. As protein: CAISEVGVDSYEQYF.

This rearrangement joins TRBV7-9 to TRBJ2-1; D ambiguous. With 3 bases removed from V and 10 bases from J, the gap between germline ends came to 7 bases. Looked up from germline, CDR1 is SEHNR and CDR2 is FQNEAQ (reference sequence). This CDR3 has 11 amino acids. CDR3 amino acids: CASSLGVEQFF. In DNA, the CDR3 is TGTGCCAGCAGCTTGGGTGTCGAGCAGTTCTTC.